The next 4 T cell receptor beta chains were all read from a single sample in a study of T cells in Graves' hyperthyroidism and ophthalmopathy (dated by TCRdb to between 2017 and 2020). The library was built by means of multiplex PCR. The listed sequencing device is Illumina HiSeq 2000. Amplification of TCR beta CDR3 regions was carried out from RNA transcripts. The TCR CDR3 was subjected to a first round of RT-PCR using the HTBI primer set and the Qiagen OneStep RT-PCR kit. The public reads were reanalyzed by TCRdb: fastp trimming at Q25, MiXCR alignment, in-frame beta chains only. CDR3 protein sequences are deduplicated, and each keeps its most common genes and DNA. Within this sample are under 250,000 distinct CDR3 sequences, with approximately 23% of them counted one time only. The top ten constitute roughly 32% of the sample. The sample was blood. These receptors came from a woman in her 40s with Graves' ophthalmopathy.

This clonotype came up a few times. The chain has TRBV2 and TRBJ1-1; D is unclear. Trimming stripped 8 bases from V and 0 bases from J, with 13 bases between. The CDR3 contains 14 residues. CDR1 is SNHLY and CDR2 is FYNNEI in the germline V gene. The CDR3 sequence is CASRQEAMNTEAFF. CDR3 sequence (DNA): TGTGCCAGCCGGCAGGAGGCTATGAACACTGAAGCTTTCTTT.

The chain carries TRBV6-1 and TRBJ2-3; TRBD2 is a possible D gene (5 bases). V was cut by 5 bases and J by 6 bases, with 12 bases left in between. Germline lookup yields CDR1 MNHNS and CDR2 SASEGT. The CDR3 has 13 amino acids. The CDR3 DNA reads as TGTGCCAGCAGTCCGTCTAGCCCCGATACGCAGTATTTT. It specifies CASSPSSPDTQYF.

This clonotype was detected many times. The chain combines TRBV20-1 with TRBJ1-1; possible D gene TRBD1, 6 bases. The CDR3 contains 16 residues. Trimming stripped 2 bases from V and 0 bases from J, with 16 bases between. The germline gives CDR1 DFQATT, CDR2 SNEGSKA (reference sequence). Written as DNA, the CDR3 is TGCAGTGCTAGACCACAGGGATGGGCCATGAACACTGAAGCTTTCTTT. This sequence encodes CSARPQGWAMNTEAFF.

With regard to this clonotype: A read error may account for a junction end that differs from germline. V and J are TRBV7-7 and TRBJ2-7; 8 nucleotides align to TRBD2. The germline gives CDR1 SSHAT, CDR2 FNYEAQ (reference sequence). This CDR3 contains 14 residues. Here the CDR3 DNA reads TGTGCTAGCAGCTTGGCAGCGGGGGACTACGAGCAGTACTTC. Its translation is CASSLAAGDYEQYF. Using reference TRBV7-7 and TRBJ2-7 for the parts outside the CDR3, the full variable domain is GAGVSQSPRYKVTKRGQDVTLRCDPISSHATLYWYQQALGQGPEFLTYFNYEAQPDKSGLPSDRFSAERPEGSISTLTIQRTEQRDSAMYRCASSLAAGDYEQYFGPGTRLTVT.